Listed below are T cell receptor beta chains from one sample, sequenced in a study of shared clonotypes between healthy human individuals. The repertoire was sequenced with immunoSEQ multiplex PCR; TCRdb's copy has only in-frame clones and lacks some. The sample consists of about 2.5 million clones, under 95% of them appearing once. The sample taken for sequencing was naive CD4+ T cells from PBMCs. Receptors were obtained from a man aged 18 to 30 in good health. Some clones in this sample may be carry-over from other donors' samples. CDR3s include the opening cysteine and the closing phenylalanine or tryptophan. The D gene is left open where the match is weak. Size tells how often a clone was seen (once, few, many) or the class of an expanded clone, and some rows leave it out.

TRBJ1-1	14	TRBV7-9	-	-	CASSLKALNTEAFF	TGTGCCAGCAGCTTAAAGGCGCTGAACACTGAAGCTTTCTTT
TRBJ2-3	13	TRBV11-3	-	TRBD2	CASSSGGTDTQYF	TGTGCCAGCAGCTCGGGGGGAACAGATACGCAGTATTTT
TRBJ2-2	12	TRBV25-1	-	-	CASSRNPGELFF	TGTGCCAGCAGTCGCAACCCCGGGGAGCTGTTTTTT
TRBJ2-2	16	TRBV5-6	-	-	CASSLVSFTNTGELFF	TGTGCCAGCAGCTTGGTCTCTTTCACGAACACCGGGGAGCTGTTTTTT
TRBJ1-2	14	TRBV28	-	-	CASSPRGDTYGYTF	TGTGCCAGCAGCCCCCGAGGGGACACCTATGGCTACACCTTC
TRBJ2-7	10	TRBV21-1	-	-	CASKYGEQYF	TGTGCCAGCAAATATGGGGAGCAGTACTTC
TRBJ2-2	12	TRBV7-8	-	-	CASSLPAGELFF	TGTGCCAGCAGCCTTCCTGCGGGGGAGCTGTTTTTT
TRBJ2-7	15	TRBV19	once	TRBD2	CASTRTSGSAYEQYF	TGTGCCAGTACCAGGACTAGCGGGAGCGCCTACGAGCAGTACTTC
TRBJ2-7	16	TRBV15	-	-	CATSSVDTGPPYEQYF	TGTGCCACCAGCAGCGTCGACACCGGCCCGCCCTACGAGCAGTACTTC
TRBJ2-7	15	TRBV6-1	-	-	CASSSYREISYKQYF	TGTGCCAGCAGTTCCTACAGGGAAATCTCCTACAAGCAGTACTTC
TRBJ1-1	14	TRBV10-3	few	TRBD1	CATTGQGGNTEAFF	TGTGCCACGACCGGACAGGGCGGGAACACTGAAGCTTTCTTT
TRBJ1-4	16	TRBV28	-	TRBD1	CASRAGGGTVNEKLFF	TGTGCCAGCAGGGCTGGGGGGGGGACAGTTAATGAAAAACTGTTTTTT
TRBJ2-1	18	TRBV25-1	once	TRBD2	CASSEYLGGRSSYNEQFF	TGTGCCAGCAGTGAATATCTGGGCGGGAGGAGCTCCTACAATGAGCAGTTCTTC
TRBJ2-7	16	TRBV7-8	-	-	CASSLEGARHSYEQYF	TGTGCCAGCAGCTTAGAAGGGGCCCGACACTCCTACGAGCAGTACTTC
TRBJ2-2	16	TRBV11-3	-	TRBD2	CASSPRGGTHTGELFF	TGTGCCAGCAGCCCCCGGGGGGGGACACACACCGGGGAGCTGTTTTTT
TRBJ2-2	15	TRBV7-3	-	-	CASSLMAGNTGELFF	TGTGCCAGCAGCTTAATGGCGGGGAACACCGGGGAGCTGTTTTTT
TRBJ2-7	12	TRBV6-1	-	TRBD2	CASGASGSQQYF	TGTGCCAGCGGGGCTAGCGGGAGTCAGCAGTACTTC
TRBJ2-5	15	TRBV14	once	TRBD1	CASSLRDRDQETQYF	TGTGCCAGCAGCCTCCGGGACAGGGATCAAGAGACCCAGTACTTC
TRBJ2-4	16	TRBV19	-	TRBD2	CASSIISGRAKNIQYF	TGTGCCAGTAGTATTATTAGCGGGAGAGCCAAAAACATTCAGTACTTC
TRBJ1-1	17	TRBV11-2	-	-	CASSLDGRWGGATEAFF	TGTGCCAGCAGCTTAGATGGACGGTGGGGCGGCGCCACTGAAGCTTTCTTT
TRBJ2-7	16	TRBV7-8	once	-	CASSLGQGGIPYEQYF	TGTGCCAGCAGCTTGGGGCAGGGTGGGATACCTTACGAGCAGTACTTC
TRBJ2-1	14	TRBV9	-	-	CASSVTSSYNEQFF	TGTGCCAGCAGCGTGACTAGCTCCTACAATGAGCAGTTCTTC
TRBJ2-7	14	TRBV7-9	-	TRBD1	CASSPGQGTNEQYF	TGTGCCAGCAGCCCAGGACAGGGAACCAACGAGCAGTACTTC
TRBJ2-7	15	TRBV27	once	-	CASSPRGKASYEQYF	TGTGCCAGCTCCCCCCGGGGGAAGGCTTCCTACGAGCAGTACTTC
TRBJ1-2	15	TRBV6-1	-	TRBD1	CASSTPTGGSDGYTF	TGTGCCAGCAGTACGCCGACAGGGGGCTCAGATGGCTACACCTTC
TRBJ2-7	14	TRBV28	-	-	CASSFGLLWYEQYF	TGTGCCAGCAGTTTCGGACTGCTTTGGTACGAGCAGTACTTC
TRBJ2-7	16	TRBV5-1	-	-	CASSPEGRIGSYEQYF	TGCGCCAGCAGCCCAGAGGGACGCATCGGGTCCTACGAGCAGTACTTC
TRBJ1-1	16	TRBV6-1	-	-	CASSGAGVFGDTEAFF	TGTGCCAGCAGTGGGGCCGGGGTTTTCGGAGACACTGAAGCTTTCTTT
TRBJ2-1	15	TRBV5-1	-	TRBD2	CASSLIGTKDNEQFF	TGCGCCAGCAGCTTGATAGGGACTAAAGACAATGAGCAGTTCTTC
TRBJ2-5	14	TRBV7-9	-	-	CASSLRQAQETQYF	TGTGCCAGCAGCTTAAGGCAGGCCCAAGAGACCCAGTACTTC
TRBJ2-3	15	TRBV29-1	-	TRBD2	CSDGLAGGHTDTQYF	TGCAGCGACGGACTAGCGGGAGGTCACACAGATACGCAGTATTTT
TRBJ2-4	15	TRBV18	-	-	CASSLPTTAKNIQYF	TGTGCCAGCTCACTCCCGACCACAGCCAAAAACATTCAGTACTTC
TRBJ2-7	12	TRBV7-2	-	-	CASSLVGHSEDF	TGTGCCAGCAGCTTAGTGGGGCATTCCGAGGACTTC
TRBJ2-7	15	TRBV11-2	-	TRBD2	CASSVSAGAPYEQYF	TGTGCCAGCAGCGTCAGCGCGGGAGCTCCCTACGAGCAGTACTTC
TRBJ1-1	14	TRBV6-5	-	-	CASEGGRMNTEAFF	TGTGCCAGCGAGGGAGGGAGGATGAACACTGAAGCTTTCTTT
TRBJ2-7	13	TRBV28	-	TRBD2	CASSLLAGPEQYF	TGTGCCAGCAGTTTGCTAGCGGGACCCGAGCAGTACTTC
TRBJ2-5	13	TRBV5-1	-	TRBD2	CATAGVPEETQYF	TGCGCCACAGCGGGGGTCCCCGAAGAGACCCAGTACTTC
TRBJ1-4	8	TRBV21-1	-	-	CASPPVPF	TGTGCCAGCCCGCCGGTCCCATTT
TRBJ1-5	15	TRBV5-5	-	-	CASTRGLSDNQPQHF	TGTGCCAGCACAAGGGGACTAAGCGACAATCAGCCCCAGCATTTT
TRBJ1-3	18	TRBV10-1	once	-	CASSVCHLGAHSGNTIYF	TGCGCCAGCAGTGTATGCCACCTTGGGGCCCACTCTGGAAACACCATATATTTT